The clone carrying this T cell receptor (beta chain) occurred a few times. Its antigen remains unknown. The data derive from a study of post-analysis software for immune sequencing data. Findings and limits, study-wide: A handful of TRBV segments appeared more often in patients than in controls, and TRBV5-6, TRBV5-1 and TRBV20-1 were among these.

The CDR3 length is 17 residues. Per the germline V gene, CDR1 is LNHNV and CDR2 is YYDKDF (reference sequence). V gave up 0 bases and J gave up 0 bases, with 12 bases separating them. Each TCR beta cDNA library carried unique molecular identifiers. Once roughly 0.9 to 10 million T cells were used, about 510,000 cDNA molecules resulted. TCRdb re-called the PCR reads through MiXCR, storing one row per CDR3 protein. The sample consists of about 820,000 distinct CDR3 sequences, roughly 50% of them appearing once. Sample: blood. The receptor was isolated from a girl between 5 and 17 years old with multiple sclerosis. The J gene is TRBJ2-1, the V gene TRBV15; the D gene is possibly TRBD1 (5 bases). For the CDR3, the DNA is TGTGCCACCAGCAGAGATTGGGGCAGCAGCTCCTACAATGAGCAGTTCTTC. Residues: CATSRDWGSSSYNEQFF. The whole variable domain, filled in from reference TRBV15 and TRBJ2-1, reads DAMVIQNPRYQVTQFGKPVTLSCSQTLNHNVMYWYQQKSSQAPKLLFHYYDKDFNNEADTPDNFQSRRPNTSFCFLDIRSPGLGDTAMYLCATSRDWGSSSYNEQFFGPGTRLTVL.